A single sample gave rise to the 29 T cell receptor beta chains below, sequenced in a study of blood T cell repertoires in COVID-19. Libraries were prepared by immunoSEQ multiplex PCR; TCRdb keeps only in-frame clonotypes and omits some of them. The sample includes approximately 140,000 clones, 65% to 85% of them seen just once. Specimen: peripheral blood. These receptor sequences come from a man aged 60-69 years with active or convalescent COVID-19.

The J gene is TRBJ2-1, the V gene TRBV11-3, with 9 bases identical to TRBD2. CDR1 and CDR2 (germline): SGHNT, YENEEA. The CDR3 is made up of 14 amino acids. J gave up 10 bases and V 2 bases, and 6 bases lay outside the gene matches. The chain's CDR3 is CASSLLAGKGEQFF. Here the CDR3 DNA reads TGTGCCAGCAGCTTACTAGCGGGAAAAGGGGAGCAGTTCTTC.

CDR3: CASSYRTGGVSILQETQYF. The CDR3 coding sequence is TGTGCCAGTAGCTACCGGACAGGGGGCGTTTCGATCCTCCAAGAGACCCAGTACTTC. The chain has TRBV19 and TRBJ2-5; 11 bases agree with TRBD1. The CDR3 has 19 residues. Germline V lookup: CDR1 LNHDA, CDR2 SQIVND (reference sequence). V shed 6 bases, J shed 1 base, and the junction held 16 bases outside the gene matches. The complete variable domain, with remaining parts taken from reference TRBV19 and TRBJ2-5, reads DGGITQSPKYLFRKEGQNVTLSCEQNLNHDAMYWYRQDPGQGLRLIYYSQIVNDFQKGDIAEGYSVSREKKESFPLTVTSAQKNPTAFYLCASSYRTGGVSILQETQYFGPGTRLLVL.

The chain has TRBV11-2 and TRBJ2-1; 9 bases agree with TRBD1. Germline V gene lookup returns CDR1 SGHAT and CDR2 FQNNGV. The length of the CDR3 is 15 residues. V trimming: 5 bases; J trimming: 7 bases; junction bases outside the gene matches: 9. CDR3 residues: CASSPRGTGMNEQFF. CDR3 coding DNA: TGTGCCAGCAGCCCTCGAGGGACAGGGATGAATGAGCAGTTCTTC.

V and J are TRBV6-5 and TRBJ1-2; unclear D gene. The CDR3 loop spans 14 amino acids. Germline CDR1 is MNHEY and CDR2 is SVGAGI. The V end was cut by 6 bases, the J end by 2 bases, with 13 bases between. The chain's CDR3 is CASSATHRNYGYTF. The CDR3 coding sequence is TGTGCCAGCAGCGCCACCCACAGAAACTATGGCTACACCTTC.

V is TRBV6-6 and J is TRBJ2-1; perhaps TRBD1 as D (5 bases). V lost 3 bases to trimming and J lost 5 bases, with 11 bases between them. The V gene's germline CDR1 is MNHNY and CDR2 SVGAGI (reference sequence). The CDR3 consists of 14 residues. The CDR3 DNA is TGTGCCAGCAGTTATCAAGGGGTAAACAATGAGCAGTTCTTC. Translating it yields CASSYQGVNNEQFF.

The J gene is TRBJ1-1, the V gene TRBV5-8; 7 bases line up with TRBD1. Germline V gene lookup returns CDR1 SGHTS and CDR2 YDEGEE. V lost 2 bases and J lost 3; bases outside the gene matches: 4. This CDR3 spans 14 amino acids. The CDR3 sequence: CASSFDRADTEAFF. CDR3 DNA sequence: TGTGCCAGCAGCTTCGACAGGGCCGACACTGAAGCTTTCTTT.

This chain links TRBV24-1 with TRBJ2-3, with TRBD2 matching over 13 bases. Germline CDR1 is KGHDR and CDR2 is SFDVKD. The CDR3 totals 17 residues. The ends lost 4 bases at V and 4 bases at J; junction bases unmatched: 7. The CDR3 sequence: CATSDPYGLAGADTQYF. As DNA, the CDR3 is TGTGCCACCAGTGACCCTTACGGACTAGCGGGAGCAGATACGCAGTATTTT.

The CDR3 reads CASSKITSASGELFF. CDR3 nucleotides: TGTGCCAGTAGTAAAATCACTAGCGCGTCCGGGGAGCTGTTTTTT. V gene TRBV19 combines with J gene TRBJ2-2; 7 bases fit TRBD2. V shed 4 bases, J shed 6 bases, and the junction held 8 bases outside the gene matches. In germline, CDR1 is LNHDA, CDR2 SQIVND (reference sequence). CDR3 length equals 15 residues.

This chain links TRBV6-5 with TRBJ1-1; D is ambiguous. V lost 8 bases, J lost 5 bases, and 15 bases lay in between. Germline-derived CDR1 and CDR2 are MNHEY and SVGAGI. CDR3 length equals 13 residues. In DNA, the CDR3 is TGTGCCAGCGGAAGCGTCGGGGAGACTGAAGCTTTCTTT. Translated, it gives CASGSVGETEAFF.

This clone was recorded a few times. The chain uses TRBV6-2 or TRBV6-3 and TRBJ1-2; 9 bases are shared with TRBD1. Germline values: CDR1 MNHEY, CDR2 SVGEGT. The CDR3 sequence is 14 residues long. Trimming cost V 6 bases and J 7 bases; bases outside gene matches: 9. As DNA, the CDR3 is TGTGCCAGCAGCTCCCCGACAGGGGGTTTTGGCTACACCTTC. Translation: CASSSPTGGFGYTF.

The chain is built from TRBV9 and TRBJ1-5; the D gene is possibly TRBD1 (5 bases). This CDR3 contains 15 residues. Germline CDR1 SGDLS, CDR2 YYNGEE. The ends were cut back, 0 bases at V and 6 bases at J, with 13 bases in the middle. The CDR3 loop reads CASSVEGRESQPQHF. CDR3 nucleotides: TGTGCCAGCAGCGTAGAAGGCAGGGAAAGTCAGCCCCAGCATTTT.

The chain has TRBV5-4 and TRBJ2-3; 8 bases agree with TRBD2. V was pared by 5 bases and J by 0 bases, with 5 bases of the junction left unmatched. The CDR3 covers 15 residues. CDR1 SGHNT and CDR2 YYREEE come from the germline V gene (reference sequence). The CDR3 reads CASRQLADSTDTQYF. As DNA, the CDR3 is TGTGCCAGCAGGCAACTAGCGGATAGCACAGATACGCAGTATTTT.

The rearrangement joins TRBV2 to TRBJ1-3, with 11 bases lining up with TRBD1. This CDR3 has 14 residues. Trimming at V came to 8 bases and at J to 4 bases, leaving 4 bases not matched to a gene. Germline V gives CDR1 SNHLY, CDR2 FYNNEI. CDR3 protein: CASGQGARGNTIYF. CDR3 in DNA: TGTGCCAGCGGACAGGGGGCGCGGGGAAACACCATATATTTT.

The chain uses TRBV5-4 and TRBJ2-3; a weak D match, TRBD1 (7 bases). The length of the CDR3 is 14 residues. Germline CDR1 reads SGHNT; CDR2 reads YYREEE (reference sequence). The V end was cut by 0 bases, the J end by 6 bases, with 11 bases between. The CDR3 nucleotides read TGTGCCAGCAGCTTGGCCAGGGGGAGGGATACGCAGTATTTT. Protein product: CASSLARGRDTQYF.

The chain employs TRBV7-8 and TRBJ2-3; 7 nucleotides align to TRBD2. This CDR3 spans 14 amino acids. Germline V gives CDR1 SGHVS, CDR2 FQNEAQ. The junction had 3 bases not matched to a gene; V was cut back by 3 bases and J by 3 bases. In DNA form, the CDR3 reads TGTGCCAGCAGCTTTGGCGGGAGAACAGATACGCAGTATTTT. The encoded protein is CASSFGGRTDTQYF.

In this sample, this clone turned up a few times. V gene TRBV12-3 or TRBV12-4 combines with J gene TRBJ1-1; 8 bases are a match to TRBD1. V lost 4 bases to trimming and J lost 7 bases; unmatched junction nucleotides: 5. The CDR3 contains 13 residues. CDR3 in DNA: TGTGCCAGCAGTTCCAATACAGGGGGTGAAGCTTTCTTT. Translated: CASSSNTGGEAFF.

This clone was seen a single time. This chain uses TRBV5-1 with TRBJ2-7, with TRBD2 matching 8 bases. Germline assignment: CDR1 SGHRS and CDR2 YFSETQ. Germline trimming cut 0 bases from V and 3 bases from J; bases unmatched to any gene: 5. The CDR3 totals 15 residues. The CDR3 DNA sequence: TGCGCCAGCAGCTTGGGGGGTAGCGGGGTCTACGAGCAGTACTTC. It is translated as CASSLGGSGVYEQYF. Supplemented by reference TRBV5-1 and TRBJ2-7, the full variable domain reads KAGVTQTPRYLIKTRGQQVTLSCSPISGHRSVSWYQQTPGQGLQFLFEYFSETQRNKGNFPGRFSGRQFSNSRSEMNVSTLELGDSALYLCASSLGGSGVYEQYFGPGTRLTVT.

The DNA of the CDR3 is TGTGCCAGCAGTCGTAACAGGGTAACTAATGAAAAACTGTTTTTT. It codes for CASSRNRVTNEKLFF. The V gene is TRBV6-5, the J gene TRBJ1-4, with a weak D call TRBD1 (6 bases). Between the trimmed V and J ends, which lost 5 bases and 1 base, there was a span of 11 bases. The CDR3 length is 15 residues. Germline-derived CDR1 and CDR2 are MNHEY and SVGAGI.

This clone came up a few times. This same CDR3 is encoded by further DNA sequences in the sample. In nucleotides, the CDR3 is TGCGCCAGCAGCTTGGTCTCGAGCTCCTACAATGAGCAGTTCTTC. Translating it yields CASSLVSSSYNEQFF. This rearrangement joins TRBV5-1 to TRBJ2-1; no clear D gene. Looked up from germline, CDR1 is SGHRS and CDR2 is YFSETQ. The length of the CDR3 is 15 residues. With 0 bases removed from V and 0 bases from J, the gap between germline ends came to 7 bases. The whole variable domain, remainder taken from reference TRBV5-1 and TRBJ2-1, is KAGVTQTPRYLIKTRGQQVTLSCSPISGHRSVSWYQQTPGQGLQFLFEYFSETQRNKGNFPGRFSGRQFSNSRSEMNVSTLELGDSALYLCASSLVSSSYNEQFFGPGTRLTVL.

V gene TRBV7-6 combines with J gene TRBJ2-1; TRBD2 is a possible D gene (5 bases). Germline V gives CDR1 SGHVS, CDR2 FNYEAQ. Trimming took 1 base from V and 6 from J, leaving 13 bases between them. CDR3 size: 15 residues. In nucleotides, the CDR3 is TGTGCCAGCAGCTTAGTCCGGGCTAGCTTCAATGAGCAGTTCTTC. Translation gives CASSLVRASFNEQFF.

The rearrangement uses TRBV6-6 and TRBJ1-5; no reliable D call. Trimming took off 4 bases at V and 4 bases at J, with 8 bases between the two ends. The CDR3 totals 13 residues. CDR1 is MNHNY and CDR2 is SVGAGI in the germline V gene (reference sequence). The CDR3 DNA follows: TGTGCCAGCAGTTTTTCGGGGAATCAGCCCCAGCATTTT. Translating gives CASSFSGNQPQHF.

The rearrangement joins TRBV28 to TRBJ1-2, with D perhaps TRBD1 (5 bases). This CDR3 has 14 residues. V lost 5 bases and J 4 bases, leaving 14 bases between the germline ends. CDR1 is MDHEN, CDR2 SYDVKM, per germline. CDR3 DNA sequence: TGTGCCAGCAGTAGGGCAGGGAAAGGCTATGGCTACACCTTC. Translating it yields CASSRAGKGYGYTF.

CDR3 nucleotides: TGTGCCAGCAGCGTACAAGGACAGGTTAATGAAAAACTGTTTTTT. Translation gives CASSVQGQVNEKLFF. The gene calls are TRBV9 and TRBJ1-4; 7 positions match TRBD1. The CDR3 is made up of 15 amino acids. Losses at the gene ends were 1 base for V and 4 bases for J; bases not matched to a gene: 4. From germline, CDR1 is SGDLS and CDR2 YYNGEE.

This clone was seen only a few times. This chain connects TRBV5-6 to TRBJ2-7, with TRBD1 matching over 11 bases. This CDR3 is 15 amino acids long. Trimming took 4 bases from V and 5 from J; bases not matched to a gene: 8. Germline CDR1 is SGHDT and CDR2 is YYEEEE. The CDR3 is CASSHTGTGGHEQYF. The CDR3 DNA sequence: TGTGCCAGCAGCCACACCGGGACAGGGGGACACGAGCAGTACTTC.

The J gene is TRBJ2-2, the V gene TRBV12-5; 7 nucleotides line up with TRBD1. Germline trimming cut 6 bases from V and 4 bases from J; bases unmatched to any gene: 8. The CDR3 runs to 15 residues. Germline-derived CDR1 and CDR2 are LGHNT and FRNRAP. DNA of the CDR3: TGTGCTAGTGGACGGTCGACAGGGCCCACCGGGGAGCTGTTTTTT. Protein product: CASGRSTGPTGELFF.

The chain couples TRBV5-4 to TRBJ2-3; TRBD2 agrees at 12 bases. This CDR3 has 16 amino acids. Germline values: CDR1 SGHNT, CDR2 YYREEE (reference sequence). Unmatched junction bases numbered 9, after V lost 5 bases and J lost 5 bases. Here the CDR3 reads CASRRALAGGGDTQYF. CDR3 DNA sequence: TGTGCCAGCAGGCGGGCCCTAGCGGGAGGGGGAGATACGCAGTATTTT.

J is TRBJ2-5 and V is TRBV5-6; the D is unclear. The CDR3 length is 13 residues. Trimming took off 3 bases at V and 0 bases at J, with 6 bases between the two ends. Germline lookup yields CDR1 SGHDT and CDR2 YYEEEE. CDR3 in amino acids: CASSSVYQETQYF. In DNA form, the CDR3 reads TGTGCCAGCAGCTCAGTGTACCAAGAGACCCAGTACTTC.

V is TRBV14 and J is TRBJ2-1; TRBD2 aligns across 12 bases. J gave up 8 bases and V 1 base, and 6 bases lay outside the gene matches. This CDR3 has 16 amino acids. Germline V gene data show CDR1 as SGHDN and CDR2 as FVKESK. CDR3 in DNA: TGTGCCAGCAGCCAAGCACTAGCGGGAGGCTTGGATGAGCAGTTCTTC. Residues: CASSQALAGGLDEQFF.

Only one count was recorded for this clone. The rearrangement uses TRBV29-1 and TRBJ1-5; tentatively, D is TRBD1 (6 bases). V was shortened by 4 bases and J by 0 bases, with 13 bases between the two germline ends. Germline loops: CDR1 SQVTM, CDR2 ANQGSEA. The CDR3 covers 15 residues. CDR3 sequence reads: CSVALSGDSNQPQHF. The CDR3, as DNA: TGCAGCGTTGCCCTGTCAGGGGATAGCAATCAGCCCCAGCATTTT.